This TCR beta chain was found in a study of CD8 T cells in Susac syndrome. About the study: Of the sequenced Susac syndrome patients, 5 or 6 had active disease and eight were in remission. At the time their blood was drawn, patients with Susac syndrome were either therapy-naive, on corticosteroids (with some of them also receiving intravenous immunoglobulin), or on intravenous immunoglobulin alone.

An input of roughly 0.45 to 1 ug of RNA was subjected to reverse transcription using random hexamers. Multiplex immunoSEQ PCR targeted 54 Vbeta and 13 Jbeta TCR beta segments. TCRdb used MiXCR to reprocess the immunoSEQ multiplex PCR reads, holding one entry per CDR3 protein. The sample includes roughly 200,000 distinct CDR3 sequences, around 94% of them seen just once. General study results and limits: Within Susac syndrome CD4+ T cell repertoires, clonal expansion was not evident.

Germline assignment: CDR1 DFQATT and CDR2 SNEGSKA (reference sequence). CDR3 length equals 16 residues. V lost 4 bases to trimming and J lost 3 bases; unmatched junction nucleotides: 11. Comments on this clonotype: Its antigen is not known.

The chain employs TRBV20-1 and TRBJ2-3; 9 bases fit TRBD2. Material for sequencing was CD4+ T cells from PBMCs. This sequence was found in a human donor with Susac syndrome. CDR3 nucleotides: TGCAGTGCTAAGACCTGGCGGGGGGGAAATACAGATACGCAGTATTTT. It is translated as CSAKTWRGGNTDTQYF.